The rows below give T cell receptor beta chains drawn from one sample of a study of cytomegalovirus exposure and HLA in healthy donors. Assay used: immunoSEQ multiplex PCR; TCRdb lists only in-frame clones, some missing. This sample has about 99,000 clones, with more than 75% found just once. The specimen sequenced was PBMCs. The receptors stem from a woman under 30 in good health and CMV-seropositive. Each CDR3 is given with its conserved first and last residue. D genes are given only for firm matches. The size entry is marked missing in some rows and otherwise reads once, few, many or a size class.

CDR3: CASSQFGRGEQYF
DNA: TGTGCCAGCAGCCAATTCGGTCGAGGCGAGCAGTACTTC
D: .
J: TRBJ2-7
size: .
V: TRBV14

CDR3: CASSPPRGWQTQYF
DNA: TGTGCCAGCTCACCACCGCGGGGATGGCAGACCCAGTACTTC
D: .
J: TRBJ2-5
size: .
V: TRBV18

CDR3: CASSPTGTNEKLFF
DNA: TGCGCCAGCAGCCCGACAGGGACTAATGAAAAACTGTTTTTT
D: TRBD1
J: TRBJ1-4
size: .
V: TRBV4-3

CDR3: CASSYYQGQGMNEQFF
DNA: TGTGCCAGCAGCTACTATCAGGGACAGGGGATGAATGAGCAGTTCTTC
D: TRBD1
J: TRBJ2-1
size: once
V: TRBV5-8

CDR3: CASSSGDGYTF
DNA: TGTGCCAGCTCTTCAGGGGATGGCTACACCTTC
D: .
J: TRBJ1-2
size: .
V: TRBV27

CDR3: CASILRRQTNYGYTF
DNA: TGTGCCAGCATCCTCAGGCGACAGACTAACTATGGCTACACCTTC
D: .
J: TRBJ1-2
size: .
V: TRBV6-1

CDR3: CASSGGSLKGNTIYF
DNA: TGTGCCAGCAGCGGAGGCAGCCTGAAAGGAAACACCATATATTTT
D: .
J: TRBJ1-3
size: .
V: TRBV5-4

CDR3: CASSLGTGTETQYF
DNA: TGTGCCAGCAGCTTAGGGACAGGGACGGAGACCCAGTACTTC
D: TRBD1
J: TRBJ2-5
size: once
V: TRBV11-2

CDR3: CASSIKAGGWETQYF
DNA: TGTGCCAGTAGTATCAAAGCGGGAGGTTGGGAGACCCAGTACTTC
D: TRBD2
J: TRBJ2-5
size: .
V: TRBV19

CDR3: CASSEGPGTQYF
DNA: TGTGCCAGCAGTGAAGGGCCAGGCACGCAGTATTTT
D: .
J: TRBJ2-3
size: .
V: TRBV2